These 13 T cell receptor beta chains came from one sample sequenced in a study of human versus mouse CDR3 diversity and MHC coevolution. Using immunoSEQ multiplex PCR, the repertoire was profiled, and TCRdb retains in-frame clones only, with some absent. The table has 50,000 to 65,000 clones, roughly 94% seen once. The sample comprised naive CD4+ T cells from blood. Subset defined: CD45RO-negative CD62L-positive naive CD4 T cells. The source is a person aged 60 to 70 in good health.

V is TRBV10-2 and J is TRBJ2-7; 11 bases are a match to TRBD2. Germline-derived CDR1 and CDR2 are WSHSY and SAAADI. The CDR3 contains 17 residues. Trimming cost V 2 bases and J 1 base; bases outside gene matches: 7. This CDR3 reads CASSEPITSGSSYEQYF. The CDR3 DNA follows: TGCGCCAGCAGTGAGCCAATTACTAGCGGGAGTTCCTACGAGCAGTACTTC.

There are a few counts of this clone. V usage is TRBV9 and J usage is TRBJ2-7; 10 bases agree with TRBD1. The CDR3 has 14 residues. V was clipped by 3 bases and J by 7 bases; unmatched bases: 7. Germline V gene sequence: CDR1 SGDLS, CDR2 YYNGEE. CDR3 region: CASSARQGAEEQYF. The CDR3 DNA reads as TGTGCCAGCAGCGCCAGACAGGGGGCTGAGGAGCAGTACTTC.

The chain links TRBV6-6 to TRBJ1-1, with TRBD1 matching over 8 bases. This CDR3 comprises 15 residues. J lost 0 bases, V lost 5 bases, and 5 bases had no gene match. Germline loops: CDR1 MNHNY, CDR2 SVGAGI (reference sequence). Here the CDR3 reads CASSPTGQVNTEAFF. CDR3 bases: TGTGCCAGCAGTCCCACGGGACAGGTGAACACTGAAGCTTTCTTT.

This sequence joins TRBV10-2 and TRBJ2-7; weak D call: TRBD1 (5 bases). The CDR3 covers 13 residues. V lost 8 bases and J 2 bases, leaving 13 bases between the germline ends. Germline V gene data show CDR1 as WSHSY and CDR2 as SAAADI. Written as DNA, the CDR3 is TGCGCCAGCGGGAAAGCAGGGACCTACGAGCAGTACTTC. Its protein product is CASGKAGTYEQYF.

The CDR3 is CASSQDIITEAFF. In DNA form, the CDR3 reads TGCGCCAGCAGCCAAGACATAATCACTGAAGCTTTCTTT. The chain links TRBV5-1 to TRBJ1-1; D remains unclear. V lost 4 bases, J lost 4 bases, and 11 bases lay in between. CDR3 size: 13 residues. Germline lookup yields CDR1 SGHRS and CDR2 YFSETQ.

The chain recombines TRBV27 with TRBJ1-2, with 7 positions matching TRBD1. The trim removed 4 bases at V and 8 bases at J, leaving 10 bases unmatched. The CDR3 runs to 14 residues. Germline CDR1 reads MNHEY; CDR2 reads SMNVEV (reference sequence). The DNA of the CDR3 is TGTGCCAGCAGTTCCACCGACAGGGTGGGGGGCTACACCTTC. Translated: CASSSTDRVGGYTF.

This chain joins TRBV5-4 and TRBJ2-1; 8 nucleotides agree with TRBD2. V trimming: 0 bases; J trimming: 8 bases; junction bases outside the gene matches: 7. Germline CDR1 and CDR2: SGHNT and YYREEE (reference sequence). This CDR3 contains 15 residues. CDR3 bases: TGTGCCAGCAGCTTGGATCCCGGGGGGGCATATGAGCAGTTCTTC. It yields the protein CASSLDPGGAYEQFF.

The chain carries TRBV6-1 and TRBJ2-3, with 10 bases matching TRBD2. V was clipped by 0 bases and J by 6 bases; unmatched bases: 3. Germline CDR1 reads MNHNS; CDR2 reads SASEGT. The CDR3 runs 15 residues. The CDR3 here is CASSEASGREDTQYF. The CDR3 DNA sequence: TGTGCCAGCAGTGAAGCCAGCGGGAGGGAGGATACGCAGTATTTT.

The V call is TRBV6-5, the J call TRBJ2-7, with a possible D match to TRBD1 (5 bases). This CDR3 comprises 13 residues. V lost 4 bases to trimming and J lost 6 bases, with 13 bases between them. Germline CDR1 MNHEY, CDR2 SVGAGI. Here the CDR3 reads CASSSLDTGEQYF. The CDR3 DNA is TGTGCCAGCAGTTCCTTGGACACAGGCGAGCAGTACTTC.

The gene calls are TRBV6-5 and TRBJ1-2; 8 positions agree with TRBD1. The CDR3 runs to 15 residues. Germline CDR1 reads MNHEY; CDR2 reads SVGAGI. J gave up 5 bases and V 8 bases, and 13 bases lay outside the gene matches. The CDR3 nucleotides are TGTGCCAGCGGGTACCCGGGACAGGCGTCGTATGGCTACACCTTC. It translates to CASGYPGQASYGYTF.

The rearrangement links TRBV4-1 to TRBJ1-2; tentative D call: TRBD1 (5 bases). The germline gives CDR1 MGHRA, CDR2 YSYEKL. V lost 7 bases to trimming and J lost 8 bases, with 20 bases between them. CDR3 length: 14 amino acids. This chain's CDR3 is CASTLDQGTVGYTF. Here the CDR3 DNA reads TGCGCCAGCACCCTAGATCAGGGAACGGTAGGCTACACCTTC.

The chain combines TRBV5-1 with TRBJ2-2; 9 bases are shared with TRBD2. This CDR3 spans 18 amino acids. Germline CDR1 SGHRS, CDR2 YFSETQ. Trimming removed 4 bases from V and 0 bases from J; junction bases left unmatched: 10. CDR3 loop: CASSPLGSGRPNTGELFF. CDR3 bases: TGCGCCAGCAGCCCTCTCGGTAGCGGGAGACCGAACACCGGGGAGCTGTTTTTT.

The CDR3, as DNA: TGTGCCAGTAGTGGACAGGGGGCGATGAGCAATCAGCCCCAGCATTTT. It codes for CASSGQGAMSNQPQHF. The V and J genes are TRBV19 and TRBJ1-5; TRBD1 matches 11 bases. Trimming cost V 5 bases and J 1 base; bases outside gene matches: 4. The CDR3 is 16 residues long. Germline CDR1 LNHDA, CDR2 SQIVND (reference sequence).